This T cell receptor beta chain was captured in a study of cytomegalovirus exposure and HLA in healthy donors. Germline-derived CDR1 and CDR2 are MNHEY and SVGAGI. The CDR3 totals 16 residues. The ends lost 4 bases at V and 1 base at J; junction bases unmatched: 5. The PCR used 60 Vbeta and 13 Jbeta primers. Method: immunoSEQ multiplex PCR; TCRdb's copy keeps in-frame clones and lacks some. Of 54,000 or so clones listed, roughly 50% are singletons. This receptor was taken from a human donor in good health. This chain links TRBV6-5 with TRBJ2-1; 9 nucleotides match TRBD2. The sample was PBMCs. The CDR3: CASSSRGGGSYNEQFF. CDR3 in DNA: TGTGCCAGCAGTTCCCGCGGGGGGGGTTCCTACAATGAGCAGTTCTTC.